Following are 27 T cell receptor beta chains from one sample sequenced in a study of OX40 agonist ivuxolimab in advanced cancers. The method was immunoSEQ multiplex PCR; TCRdb's version includes in-frame clones alone and lacks a portion of them. The table lists about 79,000 clones, 88% of them singletons, with about 4% in the top ten. The sequenced sample was CD4+ or CD8+ T cells sorted from blood, obtained in a trial of the OX40 agonist ivuxolimab. Receptor source: an adult with an advanced solid tumor such as melanoma, head and neck, liver or kidney cancer.

This clone was seen only once. The chain combines TRBV28 with TRBJ2-1; D is perhaps TRBD2 (5 bases). Per the germline V gene, CDR1 is MDHEN and CDR2 is SYDVKM. Deletions cut 5 bases from V and 0 bases from J, with 14 bases between. This CDR3 is 16 amino acids long. The CDR3 nucleotides are TGTGCCAGCAGTACTAGAGATAAGAGCTCCTACAATGAGCAGTTCTTC. It is translated as CASSTRDKSSYNEQFF.

The sample holds a few counts of this clone. The chain has TRBV19 and TRBJ2-4; D is perhaps TRBD1 or TRBD2 (5 bases each). V lost 5 bases and J 9 bases, leaving 17 bases between the germline ends. Per germline, CDR1 LNHDA and CDR2 SQIVND (reference sequence). The CDR3 is made up of 14 amino acids. For the CDR3, the DNA is TGTGCCAGTAGTCGAGGGCAGGGTATGGGCATTCAGTACTTC. This codes for CASSRGQGMGIQYF.

CDR3 DNA sequence: TGTGCCAGCAGTTATCCGACACCGAACTATGGCTACACCTTC. Translated, it gives CASSYPTPNYGYTF. The chain combines TRBV7-9 with TRBJ1-2; D remains unclear. V was pared by 6 bases and J by 2 bases, with 13 bases between. The CDR3 extends over 14 amino acids. CDR1 is SEHNR, CDR2 FQNEAQ, per germline (reference sequence).

The rearrangement joins TRBV4-2 to TRBJ2-1, with TRBD2 matching over 8 bases. CDR1 and CDR2 from the germline V gene are LGHNA and YNFKEQ. Trimming removed 0 bases from V and 0 bases from J; junction bases left unmatched: 4. The CDR3 runs 17 residues. For the CDR3, the DNA is TGTGCCAGCAGCCAAGACCCCGGGGGGGACTCCTACAATGAGCAGTTCTTC. Residues: CASSQDPGGDSYNEQFF.

This clone was counted a few times. V usage is TRBV10-3 and J usage is TRBJ2-2; 8 bases are a match to TRBD2. The germline CDR1 and CDR2 sequences are ENHRY and SYGVKD. V lost 3 bases, J lost 3 bases, and 12 bases stayed unmatched. The CDR3 totals 18 residues. The CDR3 reads CAISDQRRAGGYTGELFF. CDR3 bases: TGTGCCATCAGTGACCAGAGAAGGGCGGGAGGTTACACCGGGGAGCTGTTTTTT.

This clone is a singleton in its sample. V and J are TRBV19 and TRBJ2-7; 7 bases are a match to TRBD1. Unmatched junction bases numbered 5, after V lost 7 bases and J lost 2 bases. Germline V gene sequence: CDR1 LNHDA, CDR2 SQIVND (reference sequence). The CDR3 extends over 13 amino acids. DNA of the CDR3: TGTGCCAGTACGGGGCAGGGGGCCTACGAGCAGTACTTC. Translated: CASTGQGAYEQYF.

The rearrangement joins TRBV18 to TRBJ2-1; D is possibly TRBD2 (6 bases). Trimming pared 4 bases from V and 4 bases from J, leaving 11 bases between. CDR1 and CDR2 (germline): KGHSH, LQKENI. The CDR3 totals 14 residues. The CDR3 DNA follows: TGTGCCAGCTCACAACCGGGACTTTACAATGAGCAGTTCTTC. Protein product: CASSQPGLYNEQFF.

The CDR3 reads CASSGGTATDTQYF. The DNA for the CDR3 is TGCGCCAGCAGCGGTGGGACAGCCACAGATACGCAGTATTTT. The rearrangement joins TRBV5-1 to TRBJ2-3, with 7 bases aligning to TRBD1. The V gene's germline CDR1 is SGHRS and CDR2 YFSETQ. This CDR3 is built from 14 residues. Trimming at V came to 4 bases and at J to 2 bases, leaving 4 bases not matched to a gene.

This clone was observed a single time. The gene calls are TRBV5-4 and TRBJ2-7; D is unclear. CDR3 length: 13 amino acids. CDR1 and CDR2 from the germline V gene are SGHNT and YYREEE (reference sequence). Trimming shortened V by 4 bases and J by 3 bases, and 11 bases separated the two germline ends. The CDR3 bases are TGTGCCAGCAGCCTCCAGGACGGCTACGAGCAGTACTTC. This sequence encodes CASSLQDGYEQYF.

The rearrangement links TRBV28 to TRBJ1-1; tentative D call: TRBD1 (6 bases). Trimming removed 7 bases at V and 1 base at J, with 16 bases between. This CDR3 spans 15 amino acids. CDR1 MDHEN and CDR2 SYDVKM come from the germline V gene. DNA for the CDR3: TGTGCCAGCATCCCTCAAGGGGGGCGGAACACTGAAGCTTTCTTT. Protein sequence: CASIPQGGRNTEAFF.

In this sample, this clone turned up once. This chain joins TRBV19 and TRBJ1-2; D is uncertain. This CDR3 has 13 residues. Germline loops: CDR1 LNHDA, CDR2 SQIVND (reference sequence). V lost 1 base to trimming and J lost 3 bases, with 6 bases between them. The CDR3 protein is CASSIGLYYGYTF. DNA of the CDR3: TGTGCCAGTAGTATAGGACTCTACTATGGCTACACCTTC.

The chain carries TRBV5-5 and TRBJ1-3; D not resolved. The ends were cut back, 0 bases at V and 0 bases at J, with 10 bases in the middle. Looked up from germline, CDR1 is SGHKS and CDR2 is YYEKEE (reference sequence). The CDR3 consists of 16 residues. The CDR3 bases are TGTGCCAGCAGCTTGGGAGGGCCCATCTCTGGAAACACCATATATTTT. Amino acid sequence: CASSLGGPISGNTIYF.

The CDR3 reads CASSQVLAGGPTDTQYF. CDR3 bases: TGCGCCAGCAGCCAAGTCTTAGCGGGAGGGCCCACAGATACGCAGTATTTT. This chain joins TRBV4-1 and TRBJ2-3, with 11 positions matching TRBD2. Germline lookup yields CDR1 MGHRA and CDR2 YSYEKL. This CDR3 region has 17 residues. The V and J ends lost 1 base and 2 bases, in that order; junction bases with no gene match: 5.

The chain is built from TRBV9 and TRBJ2-7, with 7 bases matching TRBD1. The CDR3 is made up of 14 amino acids. CDR1 is SGDLS, CDR2 YYNGEE, per germline. The J segment lost 5 bases and the V segment lost 2 bases, leaving 7 bases of the junction unmatched. CDR3 nucleotide sequence: TGTGCCAGCAGCGTCTCAGGGGGTGGACACGAGCAGTACTTC. This encodes CASSVSGGGHEQYF. Full variable domain (remainder filled in from reference TRBV9 and TRBJ2-7): DSGVTQTPKHLITATGQRVTLRCSPRSGDLSVYWYQQSLDQGLQFLIQYYNGEERAKGNILERFSAQQFPDLHSELNLSSLELGDSALYFCASSVSGGGHEQYFGPGTRLTVT.

J is TRBJ1-1 and V is TRBV28, with a weak D call TRBD1 (5 bases). V lost 2 bases to trimming and J lost 0 bases, with 13 bases between them. CDR3 length equals 16 residues. Per germline, CDR1 MDHEN and CDR2 SYDVKM. CDR3 DNA: TGTGCCAGCAGTTTAGGGGGGATCCGGTTGAACACTGAAGCTTTCTTT. It yields the protein CASSLGGIRLNTEAFF.

The gene calls are TRBV6-5 and TRBJ2-7; TRBD1 aligns across 11 bases. The J segment lost 4 bases and the V segment lost 6 bases, leaving 8 bases of the junction unmatched. Germline lookup yields CDR1 MNHEY and CDR2 SVGAGI. The CDR3 runs 15 residues. CDR3 nucleotides: TGTGCCAGCAGCCCTTGGGACAGGGGGGCGTACGAGCAGTACTTC. Protein sequence: CASSPWDRGAYEQYF.

V and J are TRBV7-9 and TRBJ1-1, with 7 positions matching TRBD1. There are 13 residues in the CDR3. The V and J ends lost 3 bases and 5 bases, in that order; junction bases with no gene match: 3. The germline V gene encodes CDR1 SEHNR and CDR2 FQNEAQ (reference sequence). The CDR3 loop is CASSFGQDTEAFF. The CDR3 nucleotides are TGTGCCAGCAGCTTTGGACAGGATACTGAAGCTTTCTTT.

This chain connects TRBV6-1 to TRBJ2-5; possible D gene TRBD2, 6 bases. The germline V and J ends were trimmed by 11 bases and 5 bases, with 18 bases remaining between them. Germline V gene lookup returns CDR1 MNHNS and CDR2 SASEGT. There are 13 residues in the CDR3. In nucleotides, the CDR3 is TGTGCCGGGGCGTTTCGCGGGGCTGAGACCCAGTACTTC. Its translation: CAGAFRGAETQYF.

The chain has TRBV28 and TRBJ1-1; D is perhaps TRBD1 (6 bases). This CDR3 is 18 amino acids long. Between the trimmed V and J ends, which lost 7 bases and 0 bases, there was a span of 24 bases. Germline assignment: CDR1 MDHEN and CDR2 SYDVKM. This CDR3 reads CASTIRRGATDMNTEAFF. CDR3 nucleotides: TGTGCCAGCACCATTCGACGGGGGGCGACTGATATGAACACTGAAGCTTTCTTT.

The V call is TRBV7-9, the J call TRBJ1-1, with D perhaps matching TRBD1 (5 bases). The V gene lost 5 bases and the J gene lost 6 bases, with 16 bases spanning the gap. The germline CDR1 and CDR2 sequences are SEHNR and FQNEAQ (reference sequence). The CDR3 is made up of 14 amino acids. The CDR3 nucleotides read TGTGCCAGCAGCCCACGTGGTGGGGCCTCTGAAGCTTTCTTT. It is translated as CASSPRGGASEAFF.

This clone came up a few times. The chain links TRBV28 to TRBJ1-1; maybe TRBD1 (5 bases). Germline V gene data show CDR1 as MDHEN and CDR2 as SYDVKM. The CDR3 contains 14 residues. Between the trimmed V and J ends, which lost 5 bases and 1 base, there was a span of 11 bases. The CDR3 nucleotides read TGTGCCAGCAGTACCACAACAGGGAACACTGAAGCTTTCTTT. As protein: CASSTTTGNTEAFF.

The chain joins TRBV7-9 to TRBJ2-1; D perhaps matches TRBD2 (5 bases). Germline CDR1 is SEHNR and CDR2 is FQNEAQ (reference sequence). The CDR3 runs 17 residues. Trimming stripped 5 bases from V and 0 bases from J, with 17 bases between. Here the CDR3 reads CASSGPAGVSSYNEQFF. CDR3 DNA: TGTGCCAGCAGCGGGCCTGCCGGGGTTAGCTCCTACAATGAGCAGTTCTTC.

V and J are TRBV7-9 and TRBJ1-4; D is unclear. Germline V gives CDR1 SEHNR, CDR2 FQNEAQ (reference sequence). V gave up 3 bases and J gave up 0 bases, with 8 bases separating them. The CDR3 runs 15 residues. CDR3 in DNA: TGTGCCAGCAGCTTTCCACAGACAACTAATGAAAAACTGTTTTTT. Its translation: CASSFPQTTNEKLFF.

The chain combines TRBV27 with TRBJ2-6; 8 nucleotides line up with TRBD1. This CDR3 contains 18 residues. Germline V gives CDR1 MNHEY, CDR2 SMNVEV (reference sequence). Unmatched junction bases numbered 11, after V lost 5 bases and J lost 2 bases. This CDR3 is CASSNRRDRWAGANVLTF. In DNA, the CDR3 is TGTGCCAGCAGTAACCGCCGGGACAGGTGGGCTGGGGCCAACGTCCTGACTTTC.

The chain employs TRBV18 and TRBJ1-2; weak D call: TRBD1 (5 bases). The CDR3 covers 17 residues. The V and J ends lost 3 bases and 1 base respectively, with 18 bases between them. CDR1 KGHSH and CDR2 LQKENI come from the germline V gene. Written as DNA, the CDR3 is TGTGCCAGCTCACCGGGACTCCAGGGTAGGATTAACTATGGCTACACCTTC. Translation gives CASSPGLQGRINYGYTF.

This sequence joins TRBV9 and TRBJ1-5; no clear D gene. This CDR3 is 14 amino acids long. In germline, CDR1 is SGDLS, CDR2 YYNGEE. The V end lost 3 bases, the J end lost 0 bases, and 7 bases lay between the germline ends. CDR3 loop: CASSGAHSNQPQHF. CDR3 nucleotide sequence: TGTGCCAGCAGCGGGGCCCATAGCAATCAGCCCCAGCATTTT.

The CDR3 region has the DNA TGTGCCAGCAGTAATCCGGGACAAGGGACGGATACGCAGTATTTT. Translation: CASSNPGQGTDTQYF. V and J are TRBV6-1 and TRBJ2-3, with D possibly being TRBD1 (6 bases). The CDR3 is 15 amino acids. CDR1 MNHNS and CDR2 SASEGT come from the germline V gene. Trimming cost V 5 bases and J 6 bases, with 18 bases left between them.